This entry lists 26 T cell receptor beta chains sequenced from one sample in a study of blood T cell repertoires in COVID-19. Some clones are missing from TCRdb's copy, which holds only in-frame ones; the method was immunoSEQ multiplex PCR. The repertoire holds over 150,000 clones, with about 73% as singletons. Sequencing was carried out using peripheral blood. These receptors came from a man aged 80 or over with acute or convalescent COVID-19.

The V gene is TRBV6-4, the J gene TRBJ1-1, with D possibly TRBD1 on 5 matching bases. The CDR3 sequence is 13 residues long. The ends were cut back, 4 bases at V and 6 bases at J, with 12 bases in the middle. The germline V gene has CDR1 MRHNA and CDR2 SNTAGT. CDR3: CASSVGANAEAFF. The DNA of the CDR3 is TGTGCCAGCAGTGTTGGGGCCAACGCTGAAGCTTTCTTT.

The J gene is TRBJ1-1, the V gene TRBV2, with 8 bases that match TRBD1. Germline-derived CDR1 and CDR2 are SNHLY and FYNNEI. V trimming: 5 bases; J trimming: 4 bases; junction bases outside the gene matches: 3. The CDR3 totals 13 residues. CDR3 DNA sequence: TGTGCCAGCAGTTGGACAGGGCCCACTGAAGCTTTCTTT. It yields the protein CASSWTGPTEAFF. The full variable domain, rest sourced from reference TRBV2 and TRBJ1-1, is EPEVTQTPSHQVTQMGQEVILRCVPISNHLYFYWYRQILGQKVEFLVSFYNNEISEKSEIFDDQFSVERPDGSNFTLKIRSTKLEDSAMYFCASSWTGPTEAFFGQGTRLTVV.

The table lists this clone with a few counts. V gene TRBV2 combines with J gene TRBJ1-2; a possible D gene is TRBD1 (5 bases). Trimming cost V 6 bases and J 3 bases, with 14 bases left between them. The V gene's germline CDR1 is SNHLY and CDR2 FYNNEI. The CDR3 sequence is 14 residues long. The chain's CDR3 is CASRETAADYGYTF. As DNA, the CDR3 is TGTGCCAGCAGAGAGACAGCCGCGGACTATGGCTACACCTTC.

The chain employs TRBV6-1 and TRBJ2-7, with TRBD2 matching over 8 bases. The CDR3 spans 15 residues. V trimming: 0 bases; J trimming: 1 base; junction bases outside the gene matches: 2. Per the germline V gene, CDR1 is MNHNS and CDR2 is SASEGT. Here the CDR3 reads CASSEALAGSYEQYF. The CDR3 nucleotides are TGTGCCAGCAGTGAAGCCCTAGCGGGTTCCTACGAGCAGTACTTC.

CDR3 DNA: TGTGCCACTAGCGGGGGTGATGAGCAGTTCTTC. Translating it yields CATSGGDEQFF. The genes are TRBV19 and TRBJ2-1, with 10 bases identical to TRBD2. CDR1 LNHDA and CDR2 SQIVND come from the germline V gene (reference sequence). V was clipped by 10 bases and J by 8 bases; unmatched bases: 2. This CDR3 contains 11 residues. The full variable domain, in which reference TRBV19 and TRBJ2-1 provide the parts outside the CDR3, is DGGITQSPKYLFRKEGQNVTLSCEQNLNHDAMYWYRQDPGQGLRLIYYSQIVNDFQKGDIAEGYSVSREKKESFPLTVTSAQKNPTAFYLCATSGGDEQFFGPGTRLTVL.

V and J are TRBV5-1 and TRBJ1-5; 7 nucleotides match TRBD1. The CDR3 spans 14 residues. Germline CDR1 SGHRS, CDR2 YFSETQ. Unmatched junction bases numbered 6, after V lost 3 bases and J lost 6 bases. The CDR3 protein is CASSSTGAGQPQHF. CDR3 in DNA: TGCGCCAGCAGCTCAACAGGGGCGGGTCAGCCCCAGCATTTT.

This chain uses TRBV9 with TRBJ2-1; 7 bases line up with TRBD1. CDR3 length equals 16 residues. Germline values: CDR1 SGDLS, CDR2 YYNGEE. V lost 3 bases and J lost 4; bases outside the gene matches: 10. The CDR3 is CASSAPTTGLYNEQFF. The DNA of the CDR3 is TGTGCCAGCAGCGCCCCCACGACAGGGCTTTACAATGAGCAGTTCTTC.

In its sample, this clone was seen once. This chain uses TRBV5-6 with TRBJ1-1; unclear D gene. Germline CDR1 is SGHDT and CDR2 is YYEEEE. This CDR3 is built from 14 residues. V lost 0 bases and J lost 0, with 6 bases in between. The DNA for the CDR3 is TGTGCCAGCAGCTTGGACATCCTGAACACTGAAGCTTTCTTT. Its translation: CASSLDILNTEAFF.

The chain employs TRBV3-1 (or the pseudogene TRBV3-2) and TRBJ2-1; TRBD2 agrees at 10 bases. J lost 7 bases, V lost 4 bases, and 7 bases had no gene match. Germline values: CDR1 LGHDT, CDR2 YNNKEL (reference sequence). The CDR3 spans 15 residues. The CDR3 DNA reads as TGTGCCAGCAGCCGGGGCATAGCGGGGGGAAATGAGCAGTTCTTC. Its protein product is CASSRGIAGGNEQFF.

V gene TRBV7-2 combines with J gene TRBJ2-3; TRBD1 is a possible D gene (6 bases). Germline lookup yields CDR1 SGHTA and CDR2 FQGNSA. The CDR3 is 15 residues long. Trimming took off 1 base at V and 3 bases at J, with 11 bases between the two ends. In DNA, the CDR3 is TGTGCCAGCAGCTTAGGGGGGCCCCTGACAGATACGCAGTATTTT. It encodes CASSLGGPLTDTQYF. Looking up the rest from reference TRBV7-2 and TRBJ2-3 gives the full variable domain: GAGVSQSPSNKVTEKGKDVELRCDPISGHTALYWYRQSLGQGLEFLIYFQGNSAPDKSGLPSDRFSAERTGGSVSTLTIQRTQQEDSAVYLCASSLGGPLTDTQYFGPGTRLTVL.

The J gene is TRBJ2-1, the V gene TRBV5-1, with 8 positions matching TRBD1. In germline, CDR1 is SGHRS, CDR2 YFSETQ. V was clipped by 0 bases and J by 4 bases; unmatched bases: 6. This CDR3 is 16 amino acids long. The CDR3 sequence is CASSLGAGGRYNEQFF. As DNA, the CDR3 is TGCGCCAGCAGCTTGGGGGCAGGGGGCAGGTACAATGAGCAGTTCTTC.

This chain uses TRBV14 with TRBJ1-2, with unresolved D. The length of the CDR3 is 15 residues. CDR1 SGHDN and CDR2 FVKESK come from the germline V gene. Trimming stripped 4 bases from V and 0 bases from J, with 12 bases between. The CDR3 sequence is CASSPSLNSNYGYTF. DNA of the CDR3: TGTGCCAGCAGCCCGAGCCTAAATTCTAACTATGGCTACACCTTC.

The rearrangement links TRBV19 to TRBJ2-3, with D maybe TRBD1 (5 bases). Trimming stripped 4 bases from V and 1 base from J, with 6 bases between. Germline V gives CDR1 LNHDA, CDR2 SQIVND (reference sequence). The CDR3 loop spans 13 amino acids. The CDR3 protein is CASSTQGTDTQYF. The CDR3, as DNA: TGTGCCAGTAGTACACAGGGCACAGATACGCAGTATTTT. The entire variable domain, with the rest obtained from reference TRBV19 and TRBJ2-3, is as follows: DGGITQSPKYLFRKEGQNVTLSCEQNLNHDAMYWYRQDPGQGLRLIYYSQIVNDFQKGDIAEGYSVSREKKESFPLTVTSAQKNPTAFYLCASSTQGTDTQYFGPGTRLTVL.

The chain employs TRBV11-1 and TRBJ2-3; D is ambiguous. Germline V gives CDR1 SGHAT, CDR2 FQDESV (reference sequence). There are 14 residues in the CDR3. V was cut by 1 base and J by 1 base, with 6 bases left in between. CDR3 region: CASSLVSGTDTQYF. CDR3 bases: TGTGCCAGCAGCTTAGTGTCAGGCACAGATACGCAGTATTTT.

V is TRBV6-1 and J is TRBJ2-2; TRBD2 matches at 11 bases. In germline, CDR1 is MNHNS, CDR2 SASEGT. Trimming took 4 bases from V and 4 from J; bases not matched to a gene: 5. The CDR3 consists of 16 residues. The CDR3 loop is CASSAWLAGGTGELFF. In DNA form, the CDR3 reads TGTGCCAGCAGTGCGTGGCTAGCGGGGGGCACCGGGGAGCTGTTTTTT.

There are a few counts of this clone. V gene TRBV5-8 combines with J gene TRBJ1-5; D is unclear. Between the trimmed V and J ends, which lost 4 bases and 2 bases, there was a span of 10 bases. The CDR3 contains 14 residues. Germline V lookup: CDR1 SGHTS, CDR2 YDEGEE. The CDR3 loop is CASSGGIGNQPQHF. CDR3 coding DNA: TGTGCCAGCAGCGGCGGGATTGGCAATCAGCCCCAGCATTTT.

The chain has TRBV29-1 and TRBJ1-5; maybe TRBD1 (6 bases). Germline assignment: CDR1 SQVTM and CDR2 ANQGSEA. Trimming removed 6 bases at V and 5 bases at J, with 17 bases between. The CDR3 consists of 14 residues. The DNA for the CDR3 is TGCAGCGTGGGGATTGGCAGGGGAGATCAGCCCCAGCATTTT. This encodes CSVGIGRGDQPQHF.

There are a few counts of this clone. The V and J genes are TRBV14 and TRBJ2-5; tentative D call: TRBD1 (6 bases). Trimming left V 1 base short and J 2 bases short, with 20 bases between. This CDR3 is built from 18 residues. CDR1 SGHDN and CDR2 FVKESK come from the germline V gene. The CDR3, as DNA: TGTGCCAGCAGCCAAGGGAATACAGGGATACCCTTTCAAGAGACCCAGTACTTC. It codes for CASSQGNTGIPFQETQYF.

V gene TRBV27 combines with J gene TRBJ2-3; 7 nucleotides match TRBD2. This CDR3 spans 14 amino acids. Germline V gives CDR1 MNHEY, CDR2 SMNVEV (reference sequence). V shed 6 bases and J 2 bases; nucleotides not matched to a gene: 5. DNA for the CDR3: TGTGCCAGCAGCCTGGGGGGGTTCACAGATACGCAGTATTTT. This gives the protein CASSLGGFTDTQYF.

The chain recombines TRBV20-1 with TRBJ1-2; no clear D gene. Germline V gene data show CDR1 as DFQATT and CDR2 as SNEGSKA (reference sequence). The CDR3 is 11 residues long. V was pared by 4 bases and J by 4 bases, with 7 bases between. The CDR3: CSATAGYGYTF. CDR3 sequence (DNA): TGCAGTGCTACCGCCGGCTATGGCTACACCTTC.

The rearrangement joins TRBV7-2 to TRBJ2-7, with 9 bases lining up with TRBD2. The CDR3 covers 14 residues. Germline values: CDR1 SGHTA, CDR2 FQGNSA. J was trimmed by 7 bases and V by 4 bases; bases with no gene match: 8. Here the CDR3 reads CASSWRGGIVEQYF. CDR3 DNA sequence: TGTGCCAGCAGCTGGCGGGGGGGGATTGTGGAGCAGTACTTC. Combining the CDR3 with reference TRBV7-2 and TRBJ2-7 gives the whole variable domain GAGVSQSPSNKVTEKGKDVELRCDPISGHTALYWYRQSLGQGLEFLIYFQGNSAPDKSGLPSDRFSAERTGGSVSTLTIQRTQQEDSAVYLCASSWRGGIVEQYFGPGTRLTVT.

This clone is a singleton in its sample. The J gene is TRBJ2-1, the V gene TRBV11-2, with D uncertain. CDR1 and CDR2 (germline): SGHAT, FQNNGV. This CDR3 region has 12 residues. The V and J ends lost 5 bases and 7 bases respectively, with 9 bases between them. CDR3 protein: CASSLRENEQFF. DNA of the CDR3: TGTGCCAGCAGCCTCCGAGAAAATGAGCAGTTCTTC.

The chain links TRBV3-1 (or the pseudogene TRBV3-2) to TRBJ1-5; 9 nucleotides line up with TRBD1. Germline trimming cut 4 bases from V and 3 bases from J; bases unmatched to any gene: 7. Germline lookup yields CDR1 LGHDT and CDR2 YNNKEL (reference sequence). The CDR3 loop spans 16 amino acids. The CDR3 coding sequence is TGTGCCAGCAGCCTCTCGACAGGGGGAGCCAATCAGCCCCAGCATTTT. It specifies CASSLSTGGANQPQHF.

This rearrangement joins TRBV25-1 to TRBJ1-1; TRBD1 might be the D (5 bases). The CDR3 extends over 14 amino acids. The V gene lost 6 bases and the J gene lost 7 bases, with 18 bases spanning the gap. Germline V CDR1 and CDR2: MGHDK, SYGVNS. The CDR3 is CASRRTADGGEAFF. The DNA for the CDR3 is TGTGCCAGCAGGCGGACGGCAGACGGGGGTGAAGCTTTCTTT.

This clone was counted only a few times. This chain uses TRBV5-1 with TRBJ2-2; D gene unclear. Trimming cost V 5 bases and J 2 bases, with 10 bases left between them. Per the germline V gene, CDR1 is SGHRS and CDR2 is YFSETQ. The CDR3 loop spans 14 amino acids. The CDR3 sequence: CASSEEANTGELFF. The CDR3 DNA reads TGCGCCAGCAGTGAGGAAGCTAACACCGGGGAGCTGTTTTTT.

CDR3 sequence reads: CATSARTGLSNGELFF. In DNA, the CDR3 is TGTGCCACCAGTGCCCGGACAGGGTTAAGTAACGGGGAGCTGTTTTTT. The genes are TRBV24-1 and TRBJ2-2; 8 bases line up with TRBD1. Trimming at V came to 5 bases and at J to 7 bases, leaving 11 bases not matched to a gene. The CDR3 length is 16 residues. Germline V CDR1 and CDR2: KGHDR, SFDVKD.